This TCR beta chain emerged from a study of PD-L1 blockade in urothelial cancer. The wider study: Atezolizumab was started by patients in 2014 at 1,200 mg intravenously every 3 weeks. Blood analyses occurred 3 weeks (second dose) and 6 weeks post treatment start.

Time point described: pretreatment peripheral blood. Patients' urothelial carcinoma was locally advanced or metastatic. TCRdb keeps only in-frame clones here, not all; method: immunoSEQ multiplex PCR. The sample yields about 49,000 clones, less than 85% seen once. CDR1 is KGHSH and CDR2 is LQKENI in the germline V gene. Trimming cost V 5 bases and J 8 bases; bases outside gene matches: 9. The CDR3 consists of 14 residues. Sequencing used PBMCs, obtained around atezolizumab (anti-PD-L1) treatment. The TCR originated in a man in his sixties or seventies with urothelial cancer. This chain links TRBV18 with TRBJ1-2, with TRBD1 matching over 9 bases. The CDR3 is CASSLTGGADGYTF. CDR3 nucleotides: TGTGCCAGCTCATTAACAGGGGGCGCAGACGGCTACACCTTC.